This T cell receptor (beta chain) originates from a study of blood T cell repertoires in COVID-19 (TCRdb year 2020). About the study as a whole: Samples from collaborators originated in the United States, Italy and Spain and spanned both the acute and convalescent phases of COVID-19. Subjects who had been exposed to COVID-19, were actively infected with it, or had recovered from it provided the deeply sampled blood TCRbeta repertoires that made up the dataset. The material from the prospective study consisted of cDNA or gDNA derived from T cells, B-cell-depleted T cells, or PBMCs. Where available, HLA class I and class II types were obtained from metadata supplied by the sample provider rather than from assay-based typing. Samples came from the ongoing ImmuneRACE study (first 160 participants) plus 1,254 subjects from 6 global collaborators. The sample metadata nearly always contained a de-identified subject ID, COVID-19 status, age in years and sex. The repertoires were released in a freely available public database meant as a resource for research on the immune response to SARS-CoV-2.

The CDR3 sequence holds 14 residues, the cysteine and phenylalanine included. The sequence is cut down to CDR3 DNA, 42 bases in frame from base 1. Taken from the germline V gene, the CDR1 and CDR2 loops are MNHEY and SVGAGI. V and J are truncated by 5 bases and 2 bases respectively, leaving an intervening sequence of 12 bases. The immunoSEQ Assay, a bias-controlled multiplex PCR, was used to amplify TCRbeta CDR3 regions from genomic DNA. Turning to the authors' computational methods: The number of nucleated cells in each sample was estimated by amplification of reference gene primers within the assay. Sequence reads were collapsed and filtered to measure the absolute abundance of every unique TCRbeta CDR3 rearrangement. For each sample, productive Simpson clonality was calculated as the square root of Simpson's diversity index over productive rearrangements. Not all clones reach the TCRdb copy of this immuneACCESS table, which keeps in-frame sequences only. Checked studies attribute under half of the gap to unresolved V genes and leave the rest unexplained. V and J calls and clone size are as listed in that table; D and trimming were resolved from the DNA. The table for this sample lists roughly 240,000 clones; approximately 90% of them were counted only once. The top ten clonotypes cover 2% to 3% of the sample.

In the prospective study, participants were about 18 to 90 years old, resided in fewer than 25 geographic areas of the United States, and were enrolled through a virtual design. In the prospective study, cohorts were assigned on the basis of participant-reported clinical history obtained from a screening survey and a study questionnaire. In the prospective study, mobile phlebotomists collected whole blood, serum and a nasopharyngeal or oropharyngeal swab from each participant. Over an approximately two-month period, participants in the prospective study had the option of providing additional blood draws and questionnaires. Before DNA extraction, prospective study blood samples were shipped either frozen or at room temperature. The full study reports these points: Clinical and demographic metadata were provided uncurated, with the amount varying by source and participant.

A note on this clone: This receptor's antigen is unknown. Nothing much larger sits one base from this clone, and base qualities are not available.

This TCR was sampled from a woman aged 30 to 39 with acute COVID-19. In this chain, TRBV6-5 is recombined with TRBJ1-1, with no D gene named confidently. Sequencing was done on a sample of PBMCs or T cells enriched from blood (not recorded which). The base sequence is TGTGCCAGCAGTCCCGGTGACAAAAACACTGAAGCTTTCTTT. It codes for CASSPGDKNTEAFF.